These T cell receptor beta chains were read from a single sample in a study of beta chain features in type 1 diabetes. Sequencing used immunoSEQ multiplex PCR; TCRdb keeps in-frame clones, though not all of them. The sample includes 200,000 to 300,000 clones, about a tenth of them seen just once. Source material: naive CD4+ T cells from blood. Every receptor here comes from a man aged 25 to 40 with type 1 diabetes. Both conserved end residues are part of each CDR3. The D gene is left open where the match is weak. Clone sizes are given selectively: once, few, many, or a class where the clone is expanded.

V gene	clone size	D gene	J gene	CDR3 protein	CDR3 DNA
TRBV5-4	.	.	TRBJ2-7	CASSLKQSSYEQYF	TGTGCCAGCAGCTTGAAACAGAGCTCCTACGAGCAGTACTTC
TRBV11-1	few	.	TRBJ2-2	CASSLMPQGPGELFF	TGTGCCAGCAGCTTAATGCCCCAGGGTCCCGGGGAGCTGTTTTTT
TRBV2	.	.	TRBJ1-5	CASSVWTGNQPQHF	TGTGCCAGCAGTGTCTGGACGGGGAATCAGCCCCAGCATTTT
TRBV5-4	few	TRBD1	TRBJ2-7	CASSQGQGAEQYF	TGTGCCAGCAGCCAGGGACAGGGGGCAGAGCAGTACTTC
TRBV4-1	few	TRBD2	TRBJ2-1	CASSQDEVAGVYNEQFF	TGCGCCAGCAGCCAAGACGAGGTAGCGGGGGTCTACAATGAGCAGTTCTTC
TRBV9	.	.	TRBJ2-1	CASSVELSSYNEQFF	TGTGCCAGCAGCGTGGAGTTGAGTTCCTACAATGAGCAGTTCTTC
TRBV4-3	few	.	TRBJ2-2	CASSQGLEGGLVGGELFF	TGCGCCAGCAGCCAGGGTTTAGAGGGGGGGCTAGTAGGCGGGGAGCTGTTTTTT
TRBV30	.	TRBD2	TRBJ2-3	CAWSVLTGGLGDTQYF	TGTGCCTGGAGTGTATTGACGGGGGGGCTGGGGGATACGCAGTATTTT
TRBV18	.	TRBD1	TRBJ2-1	CASSPTTGLDEQFF	TGTGCCAGCTCACCTACGACAGGGTTGGATGAGCAGTTCTTC
TRBV10-3	.	.	TRBJ2-3	CAISESTSTDTQYF	TGTGCCATCAGTGAGTCGACTAGCACAGATACGCAGTATTTT
TRBV15	.	.	TRBJ2-2	CATSRDLGVGNTGELFF	TGTGCCACCAGCAGAGATCTCGGGGTAGGAAACACCGGGGAGCTGTTTTTT
TRBV5-1	.	.	TRBJ2-3	CASSLGHRSTDTQYF	TGCGCCAGCAGCTTGGGTCACAGGAGCACAGATACGCAGTATTTT
TRBV9	.	TRBD2	TRBJ2-3	CASSVAFSMRGNTQYF	TGTGCCAGCAGCGTAGCCTTTAGTATGCGGGGGAATACGCAGTATTTT
TRBV5-1	.	TRBD1	TRBJ1-6	CASSLSGQGSSPLHF	TGCGCCAGCAGCCTGTCGGGACAGGGAAGTTCACCCCTCCACTTT
TRBV7-2	.	TRBD1	TRBJ1-5	CASSPGTVNQPQHF	TGTGCCAGCAGCCCCGGGACAGTTAATCAGCCCCAGCATTTT
TRBV2	.	TRBD1	TRBJ2-7	CATKEDRTYEQYF	TGTGCCACCAAGGAGGACAGGACATACGAGCAGTACTTC
TRBV9	.	TRBD2	TRBJ2-7	CASSVALAGVDEQYF	TGTGCCAGCAGCGTAGCACTAGCGGGGGTCGACGAGCAGTACTTC
TRBV29-1	.	.	TRBJ2-1	CSVLTGDYSYNEQFF	TGCAGCGTCTTGACAGGGGACTACTCCTACAATGAGCAGTTCTTC
TRBV9	few	.	TRBJ1-3	CASTAAEGNTIYF	TGTGCCAGCACCGCGGCCGAGGGAAACACCATATATTTT
TRBV6-1	.	.	TRBJ1-2	CAVRTELYGYTF	TGTGCCGTTCGGACTGAGCTCTATGGCTACACCTTC
TRBV6-6	.	.	TRBJ1-1	CASRLTGLAFF	TGTGCCAGCAGACTTACAGGGCTCGCTTTCTTT
TRBV9	.	TRBD1	TRBJ2-2	CASSTDRGLTGELFF	TGTGCCAGCAGCACGGACAGGGGGCTCACCGGGGAGCTGTTTTTT